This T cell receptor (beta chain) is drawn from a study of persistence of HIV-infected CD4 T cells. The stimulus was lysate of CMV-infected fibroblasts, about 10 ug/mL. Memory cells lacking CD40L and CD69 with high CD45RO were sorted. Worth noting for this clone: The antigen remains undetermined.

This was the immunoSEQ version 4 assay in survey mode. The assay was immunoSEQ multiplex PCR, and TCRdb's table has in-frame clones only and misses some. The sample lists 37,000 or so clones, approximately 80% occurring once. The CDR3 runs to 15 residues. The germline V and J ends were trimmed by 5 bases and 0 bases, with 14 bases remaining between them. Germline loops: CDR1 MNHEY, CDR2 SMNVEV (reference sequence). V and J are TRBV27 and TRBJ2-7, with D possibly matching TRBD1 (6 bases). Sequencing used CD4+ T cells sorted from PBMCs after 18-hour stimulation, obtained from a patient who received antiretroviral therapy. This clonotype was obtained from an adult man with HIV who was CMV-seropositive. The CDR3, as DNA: TGTGCCAGCAGTCCTCGGGACACGAGCTCCTACGAGCAGTACTTC. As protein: CASSPRDTSSYEQYF.